This TCR beta chain was identified during a study of blood T cell repertoires in COVID-19. Germline CDR1 is LNHDA and CDR2 is SQIVND (reference sequence). CDR3 length equals 15 residues. The V end was cut by 6 bases, the J end by 0 bases, with 14 bases between. Repertoires were generated with immunoSEQ multiplex PCR, while TCRdb's copy carries only in-frame clones and drops some. Here the sample spans 160,000 or so clones, less than 85% being singletons. Donors in Cohort 3 counted as recovered after two negative PCRs, clearance, or symptom resolution. Sequences were obtained from PBMCs or T cells enriched from blood (not recorded which). The J gene is TRBJ2-5, the V gene TRBV19, with D possibly matching TRBD2 (7 bases). This sequence originates from a man in his 60s who had recovered from COVID-19. This chain's CDR3 is CASRQGGTYQETQYF. CDR3 nucleotide sequence: TGTGCCAGTAGACAGGGAGGGACGTACCAAGAGACCCAGTACTTC.